A selection of T cell receptor beta chains follows, all from one sample in a study of vaccination and CD4 T cells after COVID-19. TCRdb re-called the PCR reads through MiXCR, storing one row per CDR3 protein. The table lists roughly 9,800 distinct CDR3 sequences, less than 55% of them singletons. No antigen has been identified for these receptors. The sequencing sample was made of CD4+ T cells from blood, cultured in vitro. The receptors shown here come from a human donor who had recovered from COVID-19. Each CDR3 is given with its conserved first and last residue. Fields, in order: V gene, D gene, J gene, clone size, CDR3 protein, CDR3 DNA. The D gene is left open where the match is weak. The listing skips clone size in some rows; elsewhere it reads once, few, many or a size class.

v_call: TRBV24-1; d_call: TRBD2; j_call: TRBJ2-3; clone_size: few; cdr3_aa: CATSAGGTDTQYF; cdr3_nt: TGTGCCACCAGTGCGGGGGGGACAGATACGCAGTATTTT
v_call: TRBV7-2; d_call: .; j_call: TRBJ1-1; clone_size: .; cdr3_aa: CASSSYRASSDTEAFF; cdr3_nt: TGTGCCAGCAGCTCATACCGGGCCTCGTCAGACACTGAAGCTTTCTTT
v_call: TRBV27; d_call: TRBD1; j_call: TRBJ1-2; clone_size: .; cdr3_aa: CASSLGDRLGYGYTF; cdr3_nt: TGTGCCAGCAGTTTGGGGGACAGGCTAGGCTATGGCTACACCTTC
v_call: TRBV28; d_call: .; j_call: TRBJ2-5; clone_size: .; cdr3_aa: CASSQTPGRGQGETQYF; cdr3_nt: TGTGCCAGCAGCCAAACCCCGGGGAGGGGGCAGGGTGAGACCCAGTACTTC
v_call: TRBV7-2; d_call: TRBD2; j_call: TRBJ2-7; clone_size: medium-sized; cdr3_aa: CASKRDYRFEQYF; cdr3_nt: TGTGCCAGCAAACGGGACTACAGATTCGAGCAGTACTTC
v_call: TRBV20-1; d_call: .; j_call: TRBJ1-4; clone_size: .; cdr3_aa: CSTQRAWGSTNEKLFF; cdr3_nt: TGCAGTACCCAGCGGGCCTGGGGATCAACTAATGAAAAACTGTTTTTT
v_call: TRBV5-1; d_call: TRBD1; j_call: TRBJ1-2; clone_size: .; cdr3_aa: CASSQGQETYGYTF; cdr3_nt: TGCGCCAGCAGCCAGGGACAGGAAACCTATGGCTACACCTTC
v_call: TRBV6-1; d_call: TRBD1; j_call: TRBJ1-2; clone_size: .; cdr3_aa: CAISEGTGEVYTF; cdr3_nt: TGTGCCATCAGTGAGGGGACAGGGGAGGTCTACACCTTC
v_call: TRBV6-5; d_call: TRBD1; j_call: TRBJ1-1; clone_size: .; cdr3_aa: CASSYSDRGYTEAFF; cdr3_nt: TGTGCCAGCAGTTACTCAGACAGGGGGTACACTGAAGCTTTCTTT
v_call: TRBV30; d_call: TRBD2; j_call: TRBJ2-7; clone_size: .; cdr3_aa: CAWSSGTSGGAYEQYF; cdr3_nt: TGTGCCTGGAGTTCTGGGACTAGCGGGGGGGCCTACGAGCAGTACTTC
v_call: TRBV11-2; d_call: .; j_call: TRBJ1-1; clone_size: few; cdr3_aa: CASSSKIRGGVEAFF; cdr3_nt: TGTGCCAGCAGCTCTAAAATACGTGGCGGGGTGGAGGCTTTCTTT
v_call: TRBV7-8; d_call: .; j_call: TRBJ1-2; clone_size: few; cdr3_aa: CASSLARYYGYTF; cdr3_nt: TGTGCCAGCAGCTTAGCGCGCTACTATGGCTACACCTTC
v_call: TRBV20-1; d_call: .; j_call: TRBJ2-3; clone_size: few; cdr3_aa: CSASPAGLGPDTQYF; cdr3_nt: TGCAGTGCTAGCCCCGCGGGGCTGGGGCCAGATACGCAGTATTTT
v_call: TRBV3-1; d_call: .; j_call: TRBJ1-1; clone_size: .; cdr3_aa: CASRGGGMNTEAFF; cdr3_nt: TGTGCCAGCAGAGGGGGGGGAATGAACACTGAAGCTTTCTTT
v_call: TRBV28; d_call: .; j_call: TRBJ2-7; clone_size: .; cdr3_aa: CASRVLTGSRNEQYF; cdr3_nt: TGTGCCAGCAGGGTATTGACTGGGTCGAGGAACGAGCAGTACTTC
v_call: TRBV18; d_call: TRBD1; j_call: TRBJ2-1; clone_size: few; cdr3_aa: CASSLGTGSYNEQFF; cdr3_nt: TGTGCCAGCTCACTAGGGACAGGCTCCTACAATGAGCAGTTCTTC
v_call: TRBV20-1; d_call: .; j_call: TRBJ1-1; clone_size: .; cdr3_aa: CSATRLGFNTEAFF; cdr3_nt: TGCAGTGCTACGAGATTGGGCTTTAACACTGAAGCTTTCTTT
v_call: TRBV6-5; d_call: .; j_call: TRBJ2-3; clone_size: medium-sized; cdr3_aa: CASSSLAPSSTDTQYF; cdr3_nt: TGTGCCAGCAGTTCACTAGCACCGTCAAGCACAGATACGCAGTATTTT
v_call: TRBV19; d_call: .; j_call: TRBJ1-1; clone_size: .; cdr3_aa: CASSIVGQGKNTEAFF; cdr3_nt: TGTGCCAGTAGTATAGTAGGGCAGGGGAAGAACACTGAAGCTTTCTTT
v_call: TRBV6-1; d_call: .; j_call: TRBJ2-3; clone_size: .; cdr3_aa: CASTEASIALTDTQYF; cdr3_nt: TGTGCCAGCACCGAGGCGAGCATAGCCCTCACAGATACGCAGTATTTT
v_call: TRBV6-1; d_call: .; j_call: TRBJ1-1; clone_size: .; cdr3_aa: CASRPSWGNTEAFF; cdr3_nt: TGTGCCAGCAGACCCTCTTGGGGCAACACTGAAGCTTTCTTT
v_call: TRBV4-1; d_call: .; j_call: TRBJ1-2; clone_size: .; cdr3_aa: CASSHPLPGSGGYTF; cdr3_nt: TGCGCCAGCAGCCACCCCCTTCCAGGGTCTGGAGGCTACACCTTC
v_call: TRBV20-1; d_call: TRBD2; j_call: TRBJ2-7; clone_size: few; cdr3_aa: CSARQTSGRGAILYEQYF; cdr3_nt: TGCAGTGCGCGACAGACTAGCGGGAGGGGAGCCATCCTCTACGAGCAGTACTTC
v_call: TRBV6-2/TRBV6-3; d_call: .; j_call: TRBJ2-5; clone_size: .; cdr3_aa: CASSYVGGLGETQYF; cdr3_nt: TGTGCCAGCAGTTACGTGGGGGGTTTAGGAGAGACCCAGTACTTC
v_call: TRBV12-3/TRBV12-4; d_call: .; j_call: TRBJ1-1; clone_size: once; cdr3_aa: CASKPRRHMNTEAFF; cdr3_nt: TGTGCCAGCAAACCCAGACGGCACATGAACACTGAAGCTTTCTTT
v_call: TRBV28; d_call: .; j_call: TRBJ2-7; clone_size: .; cdr3_aa: CASSGAQAAAYEQYF; cdr3_nt: TGTGCCAGCAGTGGGGCTCAAGCGGCCGCATACGAGCAGTACTTC
v_call: TRBV7-6; d_call: .; j_call: TRBJ1-1; clone_size: .; cdr3_aa: CASSSTVNTEAFF; cdr3_nt: TGTGCCAGCAGTTCGACAGTAAACACTGAAGCTTTCTTT
v_call: TRBV7-9; d_call: .; j_call: TRBJ1-3; clone_size: few; cdr3_aa: CASSLGDRGNTIYF; cdr3_nt: TGTGCCAGCAGCTTAGGAGACAGGGGAAACACCATATATTTT
v_call: TRBV11-2; d_call: .; j_call: TRBJ1-6; clone_size: few; cdr3_aa: CASSLDLANSPLHF; cdr3_nt: TGTGCCAGCAGCTTAGATCTGGCTAATTCACCCCTCCACTTT
v_call: TRBV7-3; d_call: .; j_call: TRBJ1-5; clone_size: .; cdr3_aa: CASSSDSNQPQHF; cdr3_nt: TGTGCCAGCAGCTCCGATAGCAATCAGCCCCAGCATTTT
v_call: TRBV6-1; d_call: .; j_call: TRBJ1-5; clone_size: few; cdr3_aa: CASSESGIPNQPQHF; cdr3_nt: TGTGCCAGCAGTGAATCAGGGATACCCAATCAGCCCCAGCATTTT
v_call: TRBV2; d_call: TRBD1; j_call: TRBJ1-2; clone_size: .; cdr3_aa: CASSDLTGGGYTF; cdr3_nt: TGTGCCAGCAGTGATTTAACAGGGGGTGGCTACACCTTC
v_call: TRBV19; d_call: TRBD2; j_call: TRBJ2-7; clone_size: .; cdr3_aa: CASSSDPTTSGSYEQYF; cdr3_nt: TGTGCCAGTAGTTCTGATCCGACGACTAGCGGGAGCTACGAGCAGTACTTC
v_call: TRBV18; d_call: .; j_call: TRBJ1-5; clone_size: .; cdr3_aa: CASSPTGSGDSNQPQHF; cdr3_nt: TGTGCCAGCTCACCAACCGGGTCCGGAGATAGCAATCAGCCCCAGCATTTT
v_call: TRBV5-4; d_call: TRBD1; j_call: TRBJ1-1; clone_size: few; cdr3_aa: CASSYRGSPEAFF; cdr3_nt: TGTGCCAGCAGCTACAGGGGGTCGCCTGAAGCTTTCTTT
v_call: TRBV7-2; d_call: TRBD1; j_call: TRBJ1-2; clone_size: .; cdr3_aa: CASSRPDRGYGYTF; cdr3_nt: TGTGCCAGCAGCCGACCGGACAGGGGCTATGGCTACACCTTC
v_call: TRBV6-2/TRBV6-3; d_call: .; j_call: TRBJ2-3; clone_size: .; cdr3_aa: CASSYSTGSDTQYF; cdr3_nt: TGTGCCAGCAGTTACTCTACTGGGTCAGATACGCAGTATTTT
v_call: TRBV19; d_call: TRBD2; j_call: TRBJ2-1; clone_size: .; cdr3_aa: CASSPPSGGSYNEQFF; cdr3_nt: TGTGCCAGTAGCCCCCCTAGCGGGGGATCCTACAATGAGCAGTTCTTC
v_call: TRBV20-1; d_call: TRBD2; j_call: TRBJ2-5; clone_size: .; cdr3_aa: CSARVASGSQETQYF; cdr3_nt: TGCAGTGCTAGAGTTGCTAGCGGGTCACAAGAGACCCAGTACTTC
v_call: TRBV7-9; d_call: .; j_call: TRBJ2-3; clone_size: .; cdr3_aa: CASSLEISGDTQYF; cdr3_nt: TGTGCCAGCAGCTTAGAAATAAGCGGGGATACGCAGTATTTT
v_call: TRBV19; d_call: TRBD1; j_call: TRBJ1-2; clone_size: few; cdr3_aa: CASSAGQASYGYTF; cdr3_nt: TGTGCCAGTAGTGCGGGACAGGCGTCCTATGGCTACACCTTC
v_call: TRBV27; d_call: TRBD1; j_call: TRBJ1-2; clone_size: few; cdr3_aa: CASSSGGGRVNLRYGYTF; cdr3_nt: TGTGCCAGCAGCTCAGGGGGAGGGCGCGTAAACCTTCGCTATGGCTACACCTTC
v_call: TRBV19; d_call: .; j_call: TRBJ1-6; clone_size: few; cdr3_aa: CASSSGTLNSPLHF; cdr3_nt: TGTGCCAGTAGTTCCGGGACACTTAATTCACCCCTCCACTTT
v_call: TRBV30; d_call: .; j_call: TRBJ1-2; clone_size: .; cdr3_aa: CAWSFGTDNYGYTF; cdr3_nt: TGTGCCTGGAGTTTCGGGACGGATAACTATGGCTACACCTTC
v_call: TRBV19; d_call: .; j_call: TRBJ1-2; clone_size: once; cdr3_aa: CASRTPDGYTF; cdr3_nt: TGTGCCAGTAGGACTCCTGATGGCTACACCTTC
v_call: TRBV7-2; d_call: .; j_call: TRBJ1-2; clone_size: few; cdr3_aa: CASSLEVPGHGYTF; cdr3_nt: TGTGCCAGCAGCTTAGAAGTTCCAGGGCATGGCTACACCTTC